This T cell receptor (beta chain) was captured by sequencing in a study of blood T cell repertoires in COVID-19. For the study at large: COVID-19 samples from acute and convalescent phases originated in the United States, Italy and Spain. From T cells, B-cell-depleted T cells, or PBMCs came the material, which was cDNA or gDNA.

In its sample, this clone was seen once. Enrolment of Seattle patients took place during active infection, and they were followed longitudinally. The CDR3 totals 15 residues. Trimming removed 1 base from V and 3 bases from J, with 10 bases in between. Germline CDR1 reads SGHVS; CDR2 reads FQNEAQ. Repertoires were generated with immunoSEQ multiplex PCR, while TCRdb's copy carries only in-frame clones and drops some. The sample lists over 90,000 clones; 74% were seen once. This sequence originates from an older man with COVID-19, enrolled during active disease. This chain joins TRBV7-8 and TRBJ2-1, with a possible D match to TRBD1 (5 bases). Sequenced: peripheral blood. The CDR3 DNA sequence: TGTGCCAGCAGCTTAGAACAGCAGGGCTACAATGAGCAGTTCTTC. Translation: CASSLEQQGYNEQFF.